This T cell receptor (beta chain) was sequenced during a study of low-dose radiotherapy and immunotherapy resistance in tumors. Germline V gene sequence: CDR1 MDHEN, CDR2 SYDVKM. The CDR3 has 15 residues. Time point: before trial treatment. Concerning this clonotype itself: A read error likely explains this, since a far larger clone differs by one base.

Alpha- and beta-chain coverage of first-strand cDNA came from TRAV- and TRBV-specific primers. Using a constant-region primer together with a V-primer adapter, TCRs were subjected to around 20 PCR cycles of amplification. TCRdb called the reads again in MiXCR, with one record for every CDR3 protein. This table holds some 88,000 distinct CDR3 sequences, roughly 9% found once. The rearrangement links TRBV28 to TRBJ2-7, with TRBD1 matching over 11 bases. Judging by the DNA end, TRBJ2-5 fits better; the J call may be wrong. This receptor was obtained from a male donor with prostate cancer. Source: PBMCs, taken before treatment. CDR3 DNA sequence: TGTGCCAGCAGTGCCGGGACAGGGGGAAGAGAGACCCAGTACTTC. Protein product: CASSAGTGGRETQYF.